These 30 T cell receptor beta chains were all obtained from the same sample, sequenced in a study of blood T cell repertoires in COVID-19. The data were produced by immunoSEQ multiplex PCR, yet TCRdb's version contains in-frame clones alone and is incomplete. The sample has around 300,000 clones, about 93% seen once. The sequenced material came from PBMCs or T cells enriched from blood (not recorded which). All receptors come from a woman aged 25 to 39 who had recovered from COVID-19.

In nucleotides, the CDR3 is TGCAGCGTAGTAAGGACAGGGAGGAGCACTGAAGCTTTCTTT. Its protein is CSVVRTGRSTEAFF. The J gene is TRBJ1-1, the V gene TRBV29-1; 8 nucleotides agree with TRBD1. Germline CDR1 reads SQVTM; CDR2 reads ANQGSEA. J lost 4 bases, V lost 6 bases, and 10 bases had no gene match. The CDR3 spans 14 residues.

J is TRBJ2-1 and V is TRBV20-1; maybe TRBD2 (5 bases). CDR1 and CDR2 from the germline V gene are DFQATT and SNEGSKA (reference sequence). The CDR3 length is 13 residues. V was clipped by 3 bases and J by 9 bases, with 15 bases between them. The CDR3 here is CSASRMNLAEQFF. CDR3 coding DNA: TGCAGTGCTAGTCGGATGAATCTAGCTGAGCAGTTCTTC.

The chain recombines TRBV11-2 with TRBJ2-5; TRBD1 matches 9 bases. V was pared by 5 bases and J by 10 bases, with 11 bases of the junction left unmatched. This CDR3 is 14 amino acids long. The V gene's germline CDR1 is SGHAT and CDR2 FQNNGV. CDR3: CASSPPGTGWIQYF. The CDR3 DNA reads TGTGCCAGCAGCCCTCCCGGGACAGGGTGGATCCAGTACTTC.

The chain uses TRBV6-6 and TRBJ1-1, with D possibly being TRBD1 (5 bases). The CDR3 runs 14 residues. CDR1 and CDR2 from the germline V gene are MNHNY and SVGAGI (reference sequence). Trimming took 6 bases from V and 11 from J, leaving 22 bases between them. CDR3 in amino acids: CASRTTGTAGLAFF. The CDR3 region has the DNA TGTGCCAGCAGGACCACCGGGACTGCAGGATTGGCTTTCTTT.

This clone was seen a single time. J is TRBJ2-1 and V is TRBV30; TRBD2 agrees at 8 bases. Germline V gene lookup returns CDR1 GTSNPN and CDR2 SVGIG (reference sequence). J was trimmed by 3 bases and V by 4 bases; bases with no gene match: 5. This CDR3 is 14 amino acids long. CDR3: CAWTYSGSYNEQFF. For the CDR3, the DNA is TGTGCCTGGACCTACAGCGGGAGCTACAATGAGCAGTTCTTC.

This clone was counted only a few times. The chain links TRBV6-6 to TRBJ1-5; 7 positions agree with TRBD1. Germline V gene data show CDR1 as MNHNY and CDR2 as SVGAGI (reference sequence). V shed 5 bases, J shed 2 bases, and the junction held 12 bases outside the gene matches. This CDR3 contains 17 residues. The chain's CDR3 is CASSPREGADGNQPQHF. In DNA, the CDR3 is TGTGCCAGCAGTCCGCGGGAGGGGGCAGATGGCAATCAGCCCCAGCATTTT.

The CDR3 sequence: CASSPVAAYNEQFF. Written as DNA, the CDR3 is TGTGCCAGCAGCCCAGTTGCGGCTTACAATGAGCAGTTCTTC. V is TRBV7-2 and J is TRBJ2-1; no firm D call. Germline loops: CDR1 SGHTA, CDR2 FQGNSA. V lost 5 bases, J lost 4 bases, and 12 bases lay in between. The CDR3 spans 14 residues.

The genes are TRBV9 and TRBJ1-6; a possible D gene is TRBD1 (5 bases). The CDR3 is made up of 15 amino acids. Between the trimmed V and J ends, which lost 0 bases and 10 bases, there was a span of 14 bases. Germline lookup yields CDR1 SGDLS and CDR2 YYNGEE. The CDR3 protein is CASSVADSSDSPLHF. CDR3 bases: TGTGCCAGCAGCGTAGCCGACAGTTCGGACTCACCCCTCCACTTT.

V is TRBV15 and J is TRBJ1-1, with no clear D. Germline assignment: CDR1 LNHNV and CDR2 YYDKDF (reference sequence). V was cut by 1 base and J by 1 base, with 4 bases left in between. CDR3 length: 13 amino acids. The CDR3 protein is CATSRGANTEAFF. The CDR3, as DNA: TGTGCCACCAGCAGAGGAGCGAACACTGAAGCTTTCTTT.

The chain recombines TRBV28 with TRBJ2-3, with 9 bases matching TRBD1. After removal of 4 bases from V and 4 bases from J, the junction contained 9 bases not matched to a gene. Germline V CDR1 and CDR2: MDHEN, SYDVKM. The CDR3 sequence is 16 residues long. In nucleotides, the CDR3 is TGTGCCAGCAGTTACTGGACAGGGGATGGGGCAGATACGCAGTATTTT. Its protein is CASSYWTGDGADTQYF.

The V and J genes are TRBV10-3 and TRBJ1-2; D is undetermined. This CDR3 comprises 13 residues. Looked up from germline, CDR1 is ENHRY and CDR2 is SYGVKD. Trimming shortened V by 10 bases and J by 0 bases, and 12 bases separated the two germline ends. Here the CDR3 reads CASAALSNYGYTF. The CDR3 DNA reads TGTGCCAGCGCGGCCTTATCTAACTATGGCTACACCTTC.

This sequence joins TRBV4-1 and TRBJ2-2; 7 nucleotides align to TRBD2. CDR1 is MGHRA and CDR2 is YSYEKL in the germline V gene. There are 17 residues in the CDR3. V shed 2 bases, J shed 0 bases, and the junction held 6 bases outside the gene matches. The CDR3 region is CASSQTLASANTGELFF. The DNA of the CDR3 is TGCGCCAGCAGCCAAACACTAGCGTCTGCGAACACCGGGGAGCTGTTTTTT.

This chain connects TRBV29-1 to TRBJ2-3; D possibly corresponds to TRBD1 (6 bases). Between the trimmed V and J ends, which lost 1 base and 1 base, there was a span of 12 bases. The CDR3 sequence is 15 residues long. Germline loops: CDR1 SQVTM, CDR2 ANQGSEA. The CDR3 DNA reads as TGCAGCGTTGAAGTAGGGGGTGTCGGCACAGATACGCAGTATTTT. Protein sequence: CSVEVGGVGTDTQYF.

The chain uses TRBV5-1 and TRBJ2-2; D gene ambiguous. The CDR3 spans 13 residues. Looked up from germline, CDR1 is SGHRS and CDR2 is YFSETQ. V lost 3 bases and J lost 6, with 9 bases in between. The CDR3 DNA follows: TGCGCCAGCAGCTCCTCGGGTTCCGGGGAGCTGTTTTTT. This codes for CASSSSGSGELFF.

The J gene is TRBJ2-5, the V gene TRBV4-3; TRBD1 aligns across 9 bases. This CDR3 is built from 16 residues. Germline V gives CDR1 LGHNA, CDR2 YSLEER. The trim removed 3 bases at V and 5 bases at J, leaving 10 bases unmatched. DNA of the CDR3: TGCGCCAGCAGCCATCGACCGGGACAGGGTATGGAGACCCAGTACTTC. The encoded protein is CASSHRPGQGMETQYF.

Note on this clone: At one end, the junction sequence differs from germline, possibly due to a read error. The gene calls are TRBV30 and TRBJ2-3; no clear D gene. This CDR3 is built from 12 residues. The germline CDR1 and CDR2 sequences are GTSNPN and SVGIG (reference sequence). CDR3 sequence reads: CARSGDTDTQYF. In DNA form, the CDR3 reads TGTGCCAGGAGTGGAGACACAGATACGCAGTATTTT.

The chain carries TRBV4-1 and TRBJ2-2, with D tentatively TRBD1 (5 bases). This CDR3 has 14 residues. Germline V gene lookup returns CDR1 MGHRA and CDR2 YSYEKL. Trimming stripped 2 bases from V and 5 bases from J, with 9 bases between. The CDR3 is CASSQPDRTGELFF. CDR3 nucleotide sequence: TGCGCCAGCAGCCAACCCGACAGAACCGGGGAGCTGTTTTTT.

CDR3 bases: TGCGCCAGCAGCTTGGCCTCAGAGACCCAGTACTTC. This sequence encodes CASSLASETQYF. The chain uses TRBV5-1 and TRBJ2-5, with D hard to call. Germline CDR1 SGHRS, CDR2 YFSETQ. Trimming shortened V by 0 bases and J by 4 bases, and 4 bases separated the two germline ends. The CDR3 loop spans 12 amino acids.

Notes on this clone: The identical CDR3 is also encoded by other nucleotide sequences in the sample. This chain connects TRBV28 to TRBJ2-7; D is uncertain. The CDR3 has 13 residues. Trimming removed 9 bases from V and 2 bases from J, with 14 bases in between. Germline V gene lookup returns CDR1 MDHEN and CDR2 SYDVKM. In DNA, the CDR3 is TGTGCCAGTCGTAGTGGGCAAGCCTACGAGCAGTACTTC. Translating it yields CASRSGQAYEQYF.

The DNA of the CDR3 is TGTGCCAGCAGCTCCATGACAGGATCCTTGGCGCCTGGAAACACCATATATTTT. Encoded protein: CASSSMTGSLAPGNTIYF. This chain links TRBV5-6 with TRBJ1-3; D is possibly TRBD1 (6 bases). This CDR3 has 18 residues. CDR1 is SGHDT, CDR2 YYEEEE, per germline. V lost 3 bases and J 2 bases, leaving 21 bases between the germline ends.

The rearrangement uses TRBV9 and TRBJ1-3; 9 bases map to TRBD1. The CDR3 is 16 amino acids. Germline CDR1 is SGDLS and CDR2 is YYNGEE. The ends lost 0 bases at V and 4 bases at J; junction bases unmatched: 5. DNA for the CDR3: TGTGCCAGCAGCGTAGAGGGGACAGGGAAGGGAAACACCATATATTTT. Translating it yields CASSVEGTGKGNTIYF. Together with reference TRBV9 and TRBJ1-3, the CDR3 gives the full variable domain: DSGVTQTPKHLITATGQRVTLRCSPRSGDLSVYWYQQSLDQGLQFLIQYYNGEERAKGNILERFSAQQFPDLHSELNLSSLELGDSALYFCASSVEGTGKGNTIYFGEGSWLTVV.

The gene calls are TRBV29-1 and TRBJ1-1, with TRBD1 as a possible D gene (6 bases). The CDR3 is made up of 12 amino acids. Germline CDR1 SQVTM, CDR2 ANQGSEA. V lost 5 bases and J lost 5, with 12 bases in between. CDR3 protein: CSVRQVRTEAFF. The CDR3 region has the DNA TGCAGCGTTCGACAGGTTAGAACTGAAGCTTTCTTT.

The rearrangement uses TRBV4-3 and TRBJ2-7; 10 bases fit TRBD1. V shed 4 bases, J shed 6 bases, and the junction held 9 bases outside the gene matches. Germline V gene lookup returns CDR1 LGHNA and CDR2 YSLEER. The CDR3 is made up of 15 amino acids. CDR3 DNA sequence: TGCGCCAGCAGCCCCAGGGGGACAGGGGATGGCGAGCAGTACTTC. The encoded protein is CASSPRGTGDGEQYF.

The chain joins TRBV28 to TRBJ1-2; possibly TRBD1 for D (5 bases). V was shortened by 8 bases and J by 4 bases, with 14 bases between the two germline ends. The CDR3 contains 13 residues. Germline-derived CDR1 and CDR2 are MDHEN and SYDVKM. The CDR3 protein is CASGGRSGYGYTF. DNA for the CDR3: TGTGCCAGCGGGGGGAGATCGGGCTATGGCTACACCTTC.

The genes are TRBV10-3 and TRBJ2-7; no clear D. Per the germline V gene, CDR1 is ENHRY and CDR2 is SYGVKD. Trimming took off 2 bases at V and 4 bases at J, with 9 bases between the two ends. The CDR3 runs to 13 residues. The CDR3 sequence: CAISENSRYEQYF. The CDR3, as DNA: TGTGCCATCAGTGAGAATTCCAGATACGAGCAGTACTTC.

The rearrangement uses TRBV5-4 and TRBJ2-1, with 9 positions matching TRBD2. The CDR3 consists of 15 residues. Germline lookup yields CDR1 SGHNT and CDR2 YYREEE (reference sequence). The J segment lost 0 bases and the V segment lost 4 bases, leaving 2 bases of the junction unmatched. The CDR3 region has the DNA TGTGCCAGCAGCCTTAGCGGGAGCTCCTACAATGAGCAGTTCTTC. Translating gives CASSLSGSSYNEQFF.

The rearrangement links TRBV15 to TRBJ1-6; no definite D call. Trimming took off 5 bases at V and 9 bases at J, with 14 bases between the two ends. Looked up from germline, CDR1 is LNHNV and CDR2 is YYDKDF (reference sequence). The CDR3 runs to 14 residues. DNA for the CDR3: TGTGCCACCAGCGGCGGCAGTTTTGGTTCACCCCTCCACTTT. Translation: CATSGGSFGSPLHF.

This sequence joins TRBV28 and TRBJ2-1; D perhaps matches TRBD1 (6 bases). The ends were cut back, 4 bases at V and 6 bases at J, with 13 bases in the middle. CDR1 is MDHEN and CDR2 is SYDVKM in the germline V gene. The length of the CDR3 is 14 residues. The CDR3 nucleotides read TGTGCCAGCAGTTGGCAGGGGTCCCTCAATGAGCAGTTCTTC. It translates to CASSWQGSLNEQFF. Based on the CDR3 plus reference TRBV28 and TRBJ2-1, the full variable domain is DVKVTQSSRYLVKRTGEKVFLECVQDMDHENMFWYRQDPGLGLRLIYFSYDVKMKEKGDIPEGYSVSREKKERFSLILESASTNQTSMYLCASSWQGSLNEQFFGPGTRLTVL.

The chain carries TRBV5-1 and TRBJ2-5, with 7 bases lining up with TRBD1. CDR1 is SGHRS and CDR2 is YFSETQ in the germline V gene. The CDR3 is 14 residues long. With V trimmed by 0 bases and J by 6 bases, 5 bases remained unmatched. The CDR3 reads CASSLGQGEQTQYF. CDR3 bases: TGCGCCAGCAGCTTGGGACAGGGTGAACAGACCCAGTACTTC.

V and J are TRBV20-1 and TRBJ1-1; maybe TRBD1 (5 bases). V gave up 3 bases and J gave up 8 bases, with 7 bases separating them. From germline, CDR1 is DFQATT and CDR2 SNEGSKA (reference sequence). This CDR3 is built from 10 residues. The CDR3 is CSARRQEAFF. The CDR3 DNA follows: TGCAGTGCTAGGAGACAGGAAGCTTTCTTT.